This T cell receptor (beta chain) was captured by sequencing in a study of blood T cell repertoires in COVID-19. Study-wide context: Samples taken during acute and convalescent COVID-19 were collected in the United States, Italy and Spain. PBMCs, B-cell-depleted T cells, or T cells provided the cDNA or gDNA that made up the material.

After removal of 0 bases from V and 2 bases from J, the junction contained 5 bases not matched to a gene. The length of the CDR3 is 16 residues. Germline V CDR1 and CDR2: SGDLS, YYNGEE. Study processing details: Estimates of nucleated cell counts were drawn from the amplification of reference gene primers. Using immunoSEQ multiplex PCR, the repertoire was profiled, and TCRdb retains in-frame clones only, with some absent. V and J calls and clone size come straight from that table; D and trimming were deduced from the DNA. The table has 120,000 or so clones, nearly 90% seen once. The specimen sequenced was peripheral blood. This receptor was identified in a human donor in a cohort sampled during active COVID-19. The chain is built from TRBV9 and TRBJ2-1; TRBD2 matches at 7 bases. As DNA, the CDR3 is TGTGCCAGCAGCGTAGGTCCTAGCGGTACCTACAATGAGCAGTTCTTC. It yields the protein CASSVGPSGTYNEQFF.